This T cell receptor (beta chain) was identified during a study of blood T cell repertoires in COVID-19. Background on the study: Italy, Spain and the United States were the sources of the convalescent and acute COVID-19 samples. PBMCs, B-cell-depleted T cells, or T cells were the source of the cDNA or gDNA that made up the material.

Assay used: immunoSEQ multiplex PCR; TCRdb lists only in-frame clones, some missing. Of approximately 150,000 clones listed, 70% to 90% were seen once; the top ten hold approximately 10%. Germline V CDR1 and CDR2: MNHNS, SASEGT. The V end was cut by 1 base, the J end by 0 bases, with 7 bases between. The CDR3 totals 15 residues. Sequencing used peripheral blood. V usage is TRBV6-1 and J usage is TRBJ1-3; the D is unclear. The source of this sequence is a human donor in a cohort sampled during active COVID-19. The CDR3 DNA follows: TGTGCCAGCAGTGAAGGGTTCAGCTCTGGAAACACCATATATTTT. Its protein is CASSEGFSSGNTIYF.